One and the same sample provided the 12 T cell receptor beta chains below, sequenced in a study of B cell selection in AIRE deficiency. The assay was immunoSEQ multiplex PCR, and TCRdb's table has in-frame clones only and misses some. Of fewer than 30,000 clones listed, almost 98% are singletons. CD4+CD127+ cells were sorted as the conventional CD4 T cells. The specimen sequenced was conventional CD4+ T cells sorted from PBMCs. The receptors shown here come from a human donor with AIRE deficiency.

The chain joins TRBV30 to TRBJ2-3; 10 bases fit TRBD2. Per the germline V gene, CDR1 is GTSNPN and CDR2 is SVGIG (reference sequence). The CDR3 sequence is 13 residues long. The junction had 2 bases not matched to a gene; V was cut back by 2 bases and J by 6 bases. This CDR3 reads CAWSKREGDTQYF. In nucleotides, the CDR3 is TGTGCCTGGAGTAAGCGGGAGGGGGATACGCAGTATTTT.

The V call is TRBV11-2, the J call TRBJ2-7; D gene ambiguous. V lost 1 base, J lost 0 bases, and 4 bases lay in between. CDR3 length: 13 residues. Germline V CDR1 and CDR2: SGHAT, FQNNGV. The CDR3 region has the DNA TGTGCCAGCAGCTTAGGTTACTCCTACGAGCAGTACTTC. This gives the protein CASSLGYSYEQYF.

CDR3: CASTRGGLGYTF. In DNA form, the CDR3 reads TGTGCCAGCACCCGCGGGGGTTTGGGCTACACCTTC. The V gene is TRBV28, the J gene TRBJ1-2; D may be TRBD1 (5 bases). V dropped 7 bases and J dropped 8 bases, with 14 bases sitting between them. Germline V CDR1 and CDR2: MDHEN, SYDVKM. The CDR3 length is 12 residues.

The J gene is TRBJ2-6, the V gene TRBV14; D might be TRBD1 or TRBD2, each matching 5 bases. Germline values: CDR1 SGHDN, CDR2 FVKESK. V was clipped by 4 bases and J by 0 bases, with 16 bases between them. CDR3 length: 18 residues. This CDR3 reads CASSPRDGWGSGANVLTF. The CDR3 DNA follows: TGTGCCAGCAGCCCTCGGGACGGATGGGGCTCTGGGGCCAACGTCCTGACTTTC.

The chain links TRBV11-2 to TRBJ1-5; TRBD1 is a possible D gene (5 bases). This CDR3 contains 17 residues. The germline V and J ends were trimmed by 1 base and 10 bases, with 23 bases remaining between them. The germline CDR1 and CDR2 sequences are SGHAT and FQNNGV. The CDR3 nucleotides are TGTGCCAGCAGCTTAGGAGGACACAGGCCCGCCTCGGCCCCCCAGCATTTT. The encoded protein is CASSLGGHRPASAPQHF.

The rearrangement uses TRBV5-1 and TRBJ2-1, with D perhaps being TRBD1 or TRBD2 (6 bases each). Trimming shortened V by 2 bases and J by 13 bases, and 16 bases separated the two germline ends. The germline V gene encodes CDR1 SGHRS and CDR2 YFSETQ. The CDR3 length is 13 residues. The CDR3 bases are TGCGCCAGCAGCTTAGGGGGGACAAAAGGCCAGTTCTTC. As protein: CASSLGGTKGQFF.

The genes are TRBV18 and TRBJ1-1; D is uncertain. This CDR3 comprises 15 residues. V lost 1 base and J lost 0, with 9 bases in between. Germline CDR1 KGHSH, CDR2 LQKENI. The CDR3 DNA reads TGTGCCAGCTCACCACGACCGGAACTGAACACTGAAGCTTTCTTT. Encoded protein: CASSPRPELNTEAFF. The complete variable domain, with remaining parts taken from reference TRBV18 and TRBJ1-1, reads NAGVMQNPRHLVRRRGQEARLRCSPMKGHSHVYWYRQLPEEGLKFMVYLQKENIIDESGMPKERFSAEFPKEGPSILRIQQVVRGDSAAYFCASSPRPELNTEAFFGQGTRLTVV.

In this sample, this clone turned up once. The V gene is TRBV5-1, the J gene TRBJ1-1, with unresolved D. The V end was cut by 0 bases, the J end by 11 bases, with 14 bases between. CDR1 SGHRS and CDR2 YFSETQ come from the germline V gene. The CDR3 spans 13 residues. CDR3 DNA: TGCGCCAGCAGCTTGGACGGGTATACAGACGCTTTCTTT. Translated, it gives CASSLDGYTDAFF.

This chain joins TRBV6-6 and TRBJ2-5; D is tentatively TRBD1 or TRBD2 (6 bases each). The DNA end lines up better with TRBJ2-7; the J call may be wrong. Germline CDR1 MNHNY, CDR2 SVGAGI (reference sequence). CDR3 length equals 14 residues. CDR3 sequence reads: CASGGHLATYEQYF. DNA for the CDR3: TGTGCCAGCGGGGGGCATCTTGCTACCTACGAGCAGTACTTC.

The J gene is TRBJ1-1, the V gene TRBV28; D perhaps matches TRBD1 (6 bases). This CDR3 comprises 14 residues. The germline V gene has CDR1 MDHEN and CDR2 SYDVKM. V lost 2 bases, J lost 5 bases, and 12 bases lay in between. The CDR3 here is CASSLLSGVTEAFF. In DNA, the CDR3 is TGTGCCAGCAGTTTACTTTCAGGGGTGACTGAAGCTTTCTTT. Full variable domain (remainder filled in from reference TRBV28 and TRBJ1-1): DVKVTQSSRYLVKRTGEKVFLECVQDMDHENMFWYRQDPGLGLRLIYFSYDVKMKEKGDIPEGYSVSREKKERFSLILESASTNQTSMYLCASSLLSGVTEAFFGQGTRLTVV.

The chain combines TRBV7-7 with TRBJ2-5; no firm D call. V was shortened by 4 bases and J by 4 bases, with 7 bases between the two germline ends. This CDR3 contains 12 residues. Per germline, CDR1 SSHAT and CDR2 FNYEAQ (reference sequence). The CDR3 coding sequence is TGTGCCAGCAGCTATTCCGGAGAGACCCAGTACTTC. Its protein is CASSYSGETQYF.

V usage is TRBV29-1 and J usage is TRBJ2-3; D possibly corresponds to TRBD1 (6 bases). Germline V gene data show CDR1 as SQVTM and CDR2 as ANQGSEA. The V end was cut by 2 bases, the J end by 2 bases, with 14 bases between. The CDR3 sequence is 15 residues long. CDR3 DNA sequence: TGCAGCGTTGAACGGCAGGGGATTTCCACAGATACGCAGTATTTT. It codes for CSVERQGISTDTQYF.